These 29 T cell receptor beta chains share one sample of origin, sequenced in a study of cytomegalovirus exposure and HLA in healthy donors. Both 60 Vbeta primers and 13 Jbeta primers went into the PCR. Assay: immunoSEQ multiplex PCR; the TCRdb copy retains only in-frame clones and omits some. Among approximately 50,000 clones, about four fifths were seen once, and the ten largest hold roughly 2.3%. The sequencing input was PBMCs. These receptor sequences come from a boy younger than 18 in good health and CMV-seropositive.

This clone was recorded a few times. V usage is TRBV5-5 and J usage is TRBJ2-2, with a weak D call TRBD2 (6 bases). Trimming left V 7 bases short and J 5 bases short, with 15 bases between. CDR1 and CDR2 from the germline V gene are SGHKS and YYEKEE (reference sequence). The CDR3 spans 14 residues. In DNA form, the CDR3 reads TGTGCCAGCCAGCCGGGACTTGGGACCGGGGAGCTGTTTTTT. Translation: CASQPGLGTGELFF.

The J gene is TRBJ2-2, the V gene TRBV11-3; perhaps TRBD2 as D (6 bases). The CDR3 is made up of 15 amino acids. The germline V gene has CDR1 SGHNT and CDR2 YENEEA. The ends were cut back, 1 base at V and 7 bases at J, with 13 bases in the middle. The CDR3 reads CASSLAAGRNGELFF. In DNA, the CDR3 is TGTGCCAGCAGCTTAGCGGCAGGGAGGAACGGGGAGCTGTTTTTT.

The CDR3 loop is CSGAYNEQFF. CDR3 DNA sequence: TGCAGCGGAGCTTACAATGAGCAGTTCTTC. The chain links TRBV29-1 to TRBJ2-1; D not certain. The CDR3 sequence is 10 residues long. Germline V gives CDR1 SQVTM, CDR2 ANQGSEA. With 7 bases removed from V and 4 bases from J, the gap between germline ends came to 5 bases.

This sequence joins TRBV6-4 and TRBJ2-2, with TRBD1 matching over 10 bases. The CDR3 spans 15 residues. V lost 7 bases and J lost 7; bases outside the gene matches: 9. Germline V gene sequence: CDR1 MRHNA, CDR2 SNTAGT. The CDR3 region has the DNA TGTGCCAGCACCCAGACAGGGGGCATCGGCGGGGAGCTGTTTTTT. It is translated as CASTQTGGIGGELFF.

This rearrangement joins TRBV19 to TRBJ1-2, with TRBD1 matching over 7 bases. V shed 5 bases, J shed 4 bases, and the junction held 4 bases outside the gene matches. The CDR3 spans 13 residues. Germline CDR1 and CDR2: LNHDA and SQIVND (reference sequence). CDR3 protein: CASSPDRAYGYTF. The CDR3 DNA reads as TGTGCCAGTAGTCCTGACAGGGCCTATGGCTACACCTTC.

The rearrangement joins TRBV7-8 to TRBJ2-7; no definite D call. This CDR3 contains 11 residues. The ends were cut back, 7 bases at V and 6 bases at J, with 10 bases in the middle. CDR1 and CDR2 from the germline V gene are SGHVS and FQNEAQ. CDR3 sequence reads: CASMADSEQYF. DNA for the CDR3: TGTGCCAGCATGGCCGACTCCGAGCAGTACTTC.

The chain combines TRBV6-1 with TRBJ2-7; D gene ambiguous. Germline V gene data show CDR1 as MNHNS and CDR2 as SASEGT. The CDR3 spans 14 residues. The V and J ends lost 1 base and 2 bases respectively, with 9 bases between them. This CDR3 reads CASSEVSLTYEQYF. The CDR3 DNA reads TGTGCCAGCAGTGAAGTGAGCCTAACCTACGAGCAGTACTTC.

This chain uses TRBV19 with TRBJ1-5; 10 bases match TRBD1. CDR1 is LNHDA and CDR2 is SQIVND in the germline V gene (reference sequence). CDR3 length: 18 residues. V lost 1 base, J lost 4 bases, and 10 bases stayed unmatched. The DNA of the CDR3 is TGTGCCAGTAGTATAGGACCCGGGACAGGGGACGAGAATCAGCCCCAGCATTTT. It codes for CASSIGPGTGDENQPQHF.

The chain couples TRBV11-2 to TRBJ2-1; maybe TRBD2 (5 bases). CDR3 length: 19 residues. The germline CDR1 and CDR2 sequences are SGHAT and FQNNGV. Between the trimmed V and J ends, which lost 4 bases and 0 bases, there was a span of 22 bases. CDR3 nucleotide sequence: TGTGCCAGCAGCTCCTTGAAAGTCCGCCGAGAGGGCTCCTACAATGAGCAGTTCTTC. Amino acid sequence: CASSSLKVRREGSYNEQFF.

This chain links TRBV11-2 with TRBJ2-7, with D perhaps TRBD1 (6 bases). Germline V gives CDR1 SGHAT, CDR2 FQNNGV. The CDR3 runs to 15 residues. Trimming pared 4 bases from V and 0 bases from J, leaving 13 bases between. Here the CDR3 reads CASSWGQQLSYEQYF. The CDR3 DNA is TGTGCCAGCAGCTGGGGGCAGCAGCTCTCCTACGAGCAGTACTTC.

The gene calls are TRBV19 and TRBJ2-1, with D tentatively TRBD1 (6 bases). Looked up from germline, CDR1 is LNHDA and CDR2 is SQIVND (reference sequence). CDR3 length: 16 amino acids. V was cut by 6 bases and J by 5 bases, with 20 bases left in between. The CDR3 region is CASSPRKLGHNNEQFF. In nucleotides, the CDR3 is TGTGCCAGTAGCCCCCGGAAGTTGGGACACAACAATGAGCAGTTCTTC.

This clone was recorded a few times. The rearrangement joins TRBV6-1 to TRBJ1-1, with TRBD1 as a possible D gene (6 bases). From germline, CDR1 is MNHNS and CDR2 SASEGT. Trimming left V 6 bases short and J 6 bases short, with 17 bases between. This CDR3 is built from 14 residues. The CDR3 loop reads CASSLARGPAEAFF. The CDR3 bases are TGTGCCAGCAGCCTCGCGCGGGGGCCGGCTGAAGCTTTCTTT.

The V call is TRBV7-3, the J call TRBJ2-7; D perhaps matches TRBD2 (7 bases). This CDR3 is 16 amino acids long. V was pared by 2 bases and J by 3 bases, with 17 bases between. Germline CDR1 is SGHTA and CDR2 is FQGTGA. CDR3 bases: TGTGCCAGCAGCTTAGCCGCGGGGGCCCCACACTACGAGCAGTACTTC. It encodes CASSLAAGAPHYEQYF.

In this sample, this clone turned up a few times. The V and J genes are TRBV6-1 and TRBJ1-1; maybe TRBD1 (5 bases). Looked up from germline, CDR1 is MNHNS and CDR2 is SASEGT. The length of the CDR3 is 10 residues. V gave up 6 bases and J gave up 8 bases, with 7 bases separating them. In nucleotides, the CDR3 is TGTGCCAGCAGCAGGACAGAAGCTTTCTTT. This codes for CASSRTEAFF.

This sequence joins TRBV28 and TRBJ1-4; possibly TRBD1 for D (6 bases). V lost 0 bases and J 8 bases, leaving 16 bases between the germline ends. CDR3 length: 16 amino acids. Per germline, CDR1 MDHEN and CDR2 SYDVKM. The CDR3 DNA follows: TGTGCCAGCAGTTTATGGGCCAGGGGACGAGGGGAAAAACTGTTTTTT. This gives the protein CASSLWARGRGEKLFF.

This clone turned up a few times. The chain couples TRBV6-5 to TRBJ1-2, with 7 bases aligning to TRBD1. The junction had 5 bases not matched to a gene; V was cut back by 0 bases and J by 10 bases. Germline loops: CDR1 MNHEY, CDR2 SVGAGI. The CDR3 is made up of 13 amino acids. In nucleotides, the CDR3 is TGTGCCAGCAGTTACTCCCCTGACAGGGACTACACCTTC. Its protein product is CASSYSPDRDYTF.

This rearrangement joins TRBV18 to TRBJ1-2, with a weak D call TRBD1 (6 bases). Trimming left V 2 bases short and J 7 bases short, with 20 bases between. Germline CDR1 reads KGHSH; CDR2 reads LQKENI. The CDR3 totals 16 residues. For the CDR3, the DNA is TGTGCCAGCTCACCAGGAGAGGTGCCGGGACAAGGTGGCTACACCTTC. Translating gives CASSPGEVPGQGGYTF.

This chain uses TRBV19 with TRBJ2-3; TRBD2 matches 9 bases. V was pared by 4 bases and J by 2 bases, with 22 bases of the junction left unmatched. The CDR3 loop spans 21 amino acids. Germline V gives CDR1 LNHDA, CDR2 SQIVND (reference sequence). The CDR3, as DNA: TGTGCCAGTAGTAGGAGGTCGTGGGCGGGGGGGCCGTCAGGCCACACAGATACGCAGTATTTT. It specifies CASSRRSWAGGPSGHTDTQYF.

This clone was seen a single time. This rearrangement joins TRBV5-1 to TRBJ2-2; D gene ambiguous. The length of the CDR3 is 16 residues. Germline V lookup: CDR1 SGHRS, CDR2 YFSETQ. The V end was cut by 1 base, the J end by 0 bases, with 10 bases between. The DNA for the CDR3 is TGCGCCAGCAGCTTGAACGGCGGAGCGAACACCGGGGAGCTGTTTTTT. It encodes CASSLNGGANTGELFF.

The chain has TRBV7-2 and TRBJ1-4, with 8 bases lining up with TRBD1. This CDR3 comprises 17 residues. J was trimmed by 8 bases and V by 1 base; bases with no gene match: 12. In germline, CDR1 is SGHTA, CDR2 FQGNSA. The CDR3 bases are TGTGCCAGCAGCTTAGGATCAAGTACAGGGGGAAACGAAAAACTGTTTTTT. Translated: CASSLGSSTGGNEKLFF.

The chain couples TRBV5-1 to TRBJ1-1, with 7 bases that match TRBD1. Germline-derived CDR1 and CDR2 are SGHRS and YFSETQ. Unmatched junction bases numbered 11, after V lost 4 bases and J lost 8 bases. The CDR3 is 14 amino acids. CDR3 DNA: TGCGCCAGCAGCGCCTCCGGGACAGAACTCGAAGCTTTCTTT. Translated, it gives CASSASGTELEAFF.

This clone has a single count. This chain's CDR3 is CASSLWTSGASNEQFF. The CDR3 DNA reads TGTGCCAGCAGCTTATGGACTAGCGGGGCATCTAATGAGCAGTTCTTC. The chain employs TRBV7-8 and TRBJ2-1, with TRBD2 identical over 12 bases. Per germline, CDR1 SGHVS and CDR2 FQNEAQ. CDR3 length equals 16 residues. The V segment lost 2 bases and the J segment 7 bases; nucleotides outside the gene matches: 6.

This chain connects TRBV6-1 to TRBJ2-1; D may be TRBD2 (5 bases). V lost 7 bases and J 6 bases, leaving 13 bases between the germline ends. The CDR3 is made up of 13 amino acids. The germline gives CDR1 MNHNS, CDR2 SASEGT. The CDR3 protein is CASNTLAANEQFF. As DNA, the CDR3 is TGTGCCAGCAACACCCTAGCAGCCAATGAGCAGTTCTTC.

The CDR3 bases are TGTGCCAGCAGCTACCTCTCGGCGGGGTATGAGCAGTTCTTC. It encodes CASSYLSAGYEQFF. The chain joins TRBV13 to TRBJ2-1; the D gene is possibly TRBD2 (6 bases). The length of the CDR3 is 14 residues. From germline, CDR1 is PRHDT and CDR2 FYEKMQ (reference sequence). The V end lost 4 bases, the J end lost 8 bases, and 15 bases lay between the germline ends.

V is TRBV27 and J is TRBJ2-5, with TRBD2 matching 8 bases. This CDR3 has 15 residues. V trimming: 8 bases; J trimming: 5 bases; junction bases outside the gene matches: 13. Per the germline V gene, CDR1 is MNHEY and CDR2 is SMNVEV (reference sequence). CDR3 protein: CASAGYGGAGETQYF. CDR3 in DNA: TGTGCCAGCGCGGGATACGGGGGGGCTGGGGAGACCCAGTACTTC.

In its sample, this clone was seen a few times. This rearrangement joins TRBV5-8 to TRBJ2-4; 9 bases agree with TRBD1. Germline V gene sequence: CDR1 SGHTS, CDR2 YDEGEE. This CDR3 spans 16 amino acids. The V and J ends lost 0 bases and 4 bases, in that order; junction bases with no gene match: 5. The CDR3: CASSLGVGTGKNIQYF. CDR3 coding DNA: TGTGCCAGCAGCTTGGGAGTCGGGACAGGGAAAAACATTCAGTACTTC.

The genes are TRBV5-1 and TRBJ2-3, with D possibly TRBD1 on 6 matching bases. The CDR3 has 15 amino acids. Germline loops: CDR1 SGHRS, CDR2 YFSETQ. Trimming cost V 2 bases and J 11 bases, with 21 bases left between them. CDR3 in DNA: TGCGCCAGCAGCTTACAGGGACCGGGCGGCGAAGGGCAGTATTTT. Residues: CASSLQGPGGEGQYF.

V gene TRBV7-8 combines with J gene TRBJ1-2, with D unresolved. Germline assignment: CDR1 SGHVS and CDR2 FQNEAQ. The CDR3 extends over 16 amino acids. V lost 3 bases and J 4 bases, leaving 18 bases between the germline ends. The CDR3 reads CASSLVEGRLAYGYTF. In nucleotides, the CDR3 is TGTGCCAGCAGCTTGGTTGAGGGCAGGCTGGCCTATGGCTACACCTTC.

The V and J genes are TRBV4-2 and TRBJ2-2; TRBD2 aligns across 7 bases. From germline, CDR1 is LGHNA and CDR2 YNFKEQ. The CDR3 totals 17 residues. The junction had 5 bases not matched to a gene; V was cut back by 0 bases and J by 1 base. CDR3 in amino acids: CASSQDEGGGNTGELFF. CDR3 coding DNA: TGTGCCAGCAGCCAAGATGAGGGCGGGGGGAACACCGGGGAGCTGTTTTTT.